This T cell receptor (beta chain) was captured by sequencing in a study of PD-1 blockade in classical Hodgkin lymphoma. About this clone itself: Its antigen is currently unknown.

Study-wide results and caveats: At C4D1, TCR diversity had climbed significantly for CD4+ cells, though not for CD8+ cells. Reports described newly diagnosed patients as having lower baseline TCR diversity than healthy donors.

The CDR3 contains 15 residues. Germline V gene lookup returns CDR1 MNHEY and CDR2 SVGAGI. V was shortened by 3 bases and J by 0 bases, with 12 bases between the two germline ends. Clones were sequenced by immunoSEQ multiplex PCR, and TCRdb holds only the in-frame ones, with some missing. Here the sample spans almost 85,000 clones, 89% being singletons. Brentuximab vedotin exposure varied, and every patient relapsed after autologous stem cell transplantation. The rearrangement links TRBV6-5 to TRBJ2-7; TRBD1 might be the D (5 bases). The sequences come from peripheral blood mononuclear cells (PBMCs), collected at baseline. This receptor was obtained from a human donor with classical Hodgkin lymphoma. The CDR3 loop is CASSYRQKSSYEQYF. The CDR3 DNA sequence: TGTGCCAGCAGTTATCGACAGAAGAGCTCCTACGAGCAGTACTTC.